The present T cell receptor (beta chain) was sequenced within a study of blood T cell repertoires in COVID-19. The wider study: PBMCs, B-cell-depleted T cells, or T cells were the source of the cDNA or gDNA that made up the material.

TCRdb's table, derived via immunoSEQ multiplex PCR, lists solely in-frame clones and lacks some. The sample records 90,000 or so clones, 70% to 90% being singletons. CDR1 LGHDT and CDR2 YNNKEL come from the germline V gene (reference sequence). The CDR3 has 13 residues. V lost 1 base and J 7 bases, leaving 7 bases between the germline ends. The gene calls are TRBV3-1 (or the pseudogene TRBV3-2) and TRBJ1-4, with D uncertain. Sequenced input: peripheral blood. This clonotype was sampled from a man older than 75 with active or convalescent COVID-19. CDR3 protein: CASSQVRGEKLFF. CDR3 sequence (DNA): TGTGCCAGCAGCCAAGTCAGAGGTGAAAAACTGTTTTTT.